Below, 14 T cell receptor beta chains from the same sample are listed, as sequenced in a study of blood T cell repertoires in COVID-19. Assay used: immunoSEQ multiplex PCR; TCRdb lists only in-frame clones, some missing. The table lists approximately 280,000 clones, around 85% of them singletons. Sequenced sample: PBMCs or T cells enriched from blood (not recorded which). The receptors originated from a woman in her forties or fifties who had recovered from COVID-19.

The chain carries TRBV27 and TRBJ2-4, with 7 bases that match TRBD1. Germline CDR1 MNHEY, CDR2 SMNVEV (reference sequence). Trimming at V came to 5 bases and at J to 1 base, leaving 2 bases not matched to a gene. This CDR3 contains 14 residues. CDR3: CASSPRGAKNIQYF. The CDR3 DNA sequence: TGTGCCAGCAGTCCCAGGGGGGCCAAAAACATTCAGTACTTC.

The rearrangement links TRBV3-1 (or the pseudogene TRBV3-2) to TRBJ1-4, with no clear D. Germline-derived CDR1 and CDR2 are LGHDT and YNNKEL (reference sequence). Deletions cut 3 bases from V and 5 bases from J, with 10 bases between. The CDR3 sequence is 14 residues long. The CDR3 bases are TGTGCCAGCAGCCAGATGCCCGGGAATGAAAAACTGTTTTTT. Translated: CASSQMPGNEKLFF.

The J gene is TRBJ1-1, the V gene TRBV30, with a possible D match to TRBD1 (6 bases). Deletions cut 4 bases from V and 3 bases from J, with 21 bases between. The CDR3 length is 16 residues. Germline V gene sequence: CDR1 GTSNPN, CDR2 SVGIG (reference sequence). CDR3 sequence (DNA): TGTGCCTGGAATCACTTTTCCCGGACAGTAGACACTGAAGCTTTCTTT. This translates into CAWNHFSRTVDTEAFF.

V is TRBV18 and J is TRBJ1-1; TRBD1 matches at 8 bases. The CDR3 sequence is 15 residues long. Germline V gene sequence: CDR1 KGHSH, CDR2 LQKENI. Unmatched junction bases numbered 9, after V lost 2 bases and J lost 7 bases. CDR3 protein: CASSPSSRGPGEAFF. The CDR3 DNA sequence: TGTGCCAGCTCACCATCGAGCAGGGGGCCGGGTGAAGCTTTCTTT.

The genes are TRBV7-2 and TRBJ2-1; the D gene is possibly TRBD1 (6 bases). The germline V gene encodes CDR1 SGHTA and CDR2 FQGNSA. V was trimmed by 5 bases and J by 8 bases, leaving 19 bases between them. This CDR3 comprises 15 residues. The CDR3 sequence is CASSPKGTPSHEQFF. The CDR3 DNA sequence: TGTGCCAGCAGCCCAAAGGGGACACCGTCCCATGAGCAGTTCTTC. The entire variable domain, with the rest obtained from reference TRBV7-2 and TRBJ2-1, is as follows: GAGVSQSPSNKVTEKGKDVELRCDPISGHTALYWYRQSLGQGLEFLIYFQGNSAPDKSGLPSDRFSAERTGGSVSTLTIQRTQQEDSAVYLCASSPKGTPSHEQFFGPGTRLTVL.

This clone has only a few counts. The rearrangement links TRBV5-4 to TRBJ1-5; 7 bases align to TRBD1. Unmatched junction bases numbered 6, after V lost 3 bases and J lost 6 bases. Germline V gene sequence: CDR1 SGHNT, CDR2 YYREEE (reference sequence). The CDR3 runs to 14 residues. Written as DNA, the CDR3 is TGTGCCAGCAGCTCCTGGGACAGTCCTCAGCCCCAGCATTTT. Its translation: CASSSWDSPQPQHF.

There are a few counts of this clone. The CDR3 sequence: CASSSRGLAGTPIYNEQFF. CDR3 coding DNA: TGCGCCAGCAGCTCCCGTGGACTAGCGGGTACCCCAATCTACAATGAGCAGTTCTTC. The chain carries TRBV4-1 and TRBJ2-1; 11 bases line up with TRBD2. The length of the CDR3 is 19 residues. Trimming removed 5 bases from V and 3 bases from J; junction bases left unmatched: 15. From germline, CDR1 is MGHRA and CDR2 YSYEKL.

This clone showed up just a few times. The V call is TRBV7-2, the J call TRBJ2-3; 9 positions match TRBD2. J gave up 0 bases and V 5 bases, and 12 bases lay outside the gene matches. The CDR3 runs 18 residues. From germline, CDR1 is SGHTA and CDR2 FQGNSA. This CDR3 is CASSRGEVTSGSTDTQYF. The CDR3 bases are TGTGCCAGCAGCCGTGGGGAAGTGACTAGCGGTAGCACAGATACGCAGTATTTT.

The gene calls are TRBV29-1 and TRBJ2-7; 8 bases match TRBD1. The J segment lost 1 base and the V segment lost 3 bases, leaving 2 bases of the junction unmatched. The CDR3 loop spans 13 amino acids. In germline, CDR1 is SQVTM, CDR2 ANQGSEA. The CDR3 coding sequence is TGCAGCGTTGAGCAGGGGGCTTCCTACGAGCAGTACTTC. It is translated as CSVEQGASYEQYF.

The genes are TRBV15 and TRBJ2-3, with 8 bases identical to TRBD2. The length of the CDR3 is 15 residues. J was trimmed by 1 base and V by 0 bases; bases with no gene match: 0. CDR1 LNHNV and CDR2 YYDKDF come from the germline V gene (reference sequence). This CDR3 is CATSRERGGTDTQYF. For the CDR3, the DNA is TGTGCCACCAGCAGAGAGCGGGGGGGCACAGATACGCAGTATTTT.

The chain employs TRBV5-1 and TRBJ2-5, with 14 nucleotides matching TRBD2. V lost 3 bases, J lost 3 bases, and 4 bases stayed unmatched. CDR3 length: 16 amino acids. From germline, CDR1 is SGHRS and CDR2 YFSETQ. CDR3: CASSSGLAGGKETQYF. As DNA, the CDR3 is TGCGCCAGCAGCTCTGGACTAGCGGGAGGTAAAGAGACCCAGTACTTC.

The chain has TRBV7-3 and TRBJ2-7; no reliable D call. Germline V gene sequence: CDR1 SGHTA, CDR2 FQGTGA. The CDR3 is 13 amino acids. V lost 2 bases and J 0 bases, leaving 5 bases between the germline ends. This chain's CDR3 is CASSLQASYEQYF. CDR3 nucleotides: TGTGCCAGCAGCTTACAGGCCTCCTACGAGCAGTACTTC.

The V call is TRBV7-8, the J call TRBJ1-5; D is unclear. V gave up 1 base and J gave up 2 bases, with 6 bases separating them. Per the germline V gene, CDR1 is SGHVS and CDR2 is FQNEAQ. The length of the CDR3 is 14 residues. In nucleotides, the CDR3 is TGTGCCAGCAGCTTAGTACCGGGCAATCAGCCCCAGCATTTT. This encodes CASSLVPGNQPQHF.

The chain recombines TRBV3-1 (or the pseudogene TRBV3-2) with TRBJ1-4; 10 bases agree with TRBD1. Per germline, CDR1 LGHDT and CDR2 YNNKEL (reference sequence). The CDR3 sequence is 15 residues long. Trimming at V came to 5 bases and at J to 8 bases, leaving 8 bases not matched to a gene. CDR3 coding DNA: TGTGCCAGCAGCTTTAGGGACAGGGGTAGAGAAAAACTGTTTTTT. Encoded protein: CASSFRDRGREKLFF.